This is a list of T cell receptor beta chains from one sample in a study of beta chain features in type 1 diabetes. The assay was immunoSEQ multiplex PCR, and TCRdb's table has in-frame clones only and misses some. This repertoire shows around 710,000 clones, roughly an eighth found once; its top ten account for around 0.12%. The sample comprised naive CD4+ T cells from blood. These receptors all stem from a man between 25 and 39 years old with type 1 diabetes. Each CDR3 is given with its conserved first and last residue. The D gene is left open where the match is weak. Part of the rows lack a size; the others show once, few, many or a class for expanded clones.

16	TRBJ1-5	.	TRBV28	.	CASSLETGVPNQPQHF	TGTGCCAGCAGTCTTGAAACAGGCGTACCAAATCAGCCCCAGCATTTT
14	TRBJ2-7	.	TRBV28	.	CASSSLPGTYEQYF	TGTGCCAGCAGTTCCCTGCCGGGAACCTACGAGCAGTACTTC
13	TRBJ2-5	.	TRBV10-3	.	CAISDRAQETQYF	TGTGCCATCAGTGACAGGGCACAAGAGACCCAGTACTTC
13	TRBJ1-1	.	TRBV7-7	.	CASSAFQNTEAFF	TGTGCTAGCAGCGCCTTCCAGAACACTGAAGCTTTCTTT
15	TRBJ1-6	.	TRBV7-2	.	CASSLSAGPSAPLHF	TGTGCCAGCAGCTTATCGGCAGGGCCCTCGGCACCCCTCCACTTT
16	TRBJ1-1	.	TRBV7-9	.	CASTLGLGNLNTEAFF	TGTGCCAGCACCCTAGGCCTGGGGAATTTGAACACTGAAGCTTTCTTT
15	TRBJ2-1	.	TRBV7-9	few	CASSLRPGYDNEQFF	TGTGCCAGCAGCTTAAGGCCAGGATACGACAATGAGCAGTTCTTC
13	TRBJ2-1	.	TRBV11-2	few	CASSTGQGNGQFF	TGTGCCAGCAGCACGGGCCAGGGAAACGGGCAGTTCTTC
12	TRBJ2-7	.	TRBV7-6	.	CASSPGHYEQYF	TGTGCCAGCAGCCCGGGACACTACGAGCAGTACTTC
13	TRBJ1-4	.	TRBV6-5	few	CASSTALNGKLFF	TGTGCCAGCAGTACGGCCCTGAATGGAAAACTGTTTTTT
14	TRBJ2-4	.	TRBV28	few	CASSPRDSVNIQYF	TGTGCCAGCAGTCCCCGGGACTCCGTAAACATTCAGTACTTC
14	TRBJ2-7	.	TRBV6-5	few	CASSYSRGTYEQYF	TGTGCCAGCAGTTACTCACGGGGAACCTACGAGCAGTACTTC
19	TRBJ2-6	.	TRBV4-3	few	CASSPLPTVGDSGANVLTF	TGCGCCAGCAGCCCCCTCCCTACAGTGGGGGACTCTGGGGCCAACGTCCTGACTTTC
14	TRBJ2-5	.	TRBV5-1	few	CASSLGMYQETQYF	TGCGCCAGCAGCTTGGGCATGTACCAAGAGACCCAGTACTTC
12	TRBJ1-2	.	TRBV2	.	CASSEGDEGYTF	TGTGCCAGCAGTGAGGGTGATGAGGGCTACACCTTC